Sequencing of this T cell receptor (beta chain) was carried out in a study of T cell repertoires in cytomegalovirus infection. The sample holds a few counts of this clonotype. Its cognate antigen is unknown. V was cut by 5 bases and J by 3 bases, with 19 bases left in between. Germline-derived CDR1 and CDR2 are MNHEY and SMNVEV (reference sequence). The CDR3 totals 16 residues. TCRdb itself ran the reads through MiXCR, one entry per CDR3 protein. The sample has over 250,000 distinct CDR3 sequences; roughly 21% are singletons. The sequences come from cultured PBMCs, collected from culture after CMV antigen stimulation. This receptor was identified in a human donor in good health (CMV status not recorded). Some clones in this sample may be carry-over from other donors' samples. The rearrangement links TRBV27 to TRBJ1-1; tentative D call: TRBD1 (5 bases). The DNA for the CDR3 is TGTGCCAGCAGTCCGACCCTAGGGGACGTGGACACTGAAGCTTTCTTT. It encodes CASSPTLGDVDTEAFF.